The rows below give T cell receptor beta chains drawn from one sample of a study of beta chain features in type 1 diabetes. The repertoire was sequenced with immunoSEQ multiplex PCR; TCRdb's copy has only in-frame clones and lacks some. The sample includes 900,000 or so clones, 15% to 20% of them seen just once. Sequenced: naive CD4+ T cells from blood. Receptor source: a woman younger than 30 in good health. CDR3s include the opening cysteine and the closing phenylalanine or tryptophan. The order of the fields is J gene, V gene, clone size, D gene, CDR3 DNA, CDR3 protein. A D gene is named only where the DNA matches it firmly. Expanded clones are given a class, and other clones once, few, many or no size at all.

j_call: TRBJ1-4; v_call: TRBV6-5; clone_size: .; d_call: .; cdr3_nt: TGTGCCAGCAGCCGACAGCCAACTAATGAAAAACTGTTTTTT; cdr3_aa: CASSRQPTNEKLFF
j_call: TRBJ2-7; v_call: TRBV20-1; clone_size: .; d_call: .; cdr3_nt: TGCAGCGCCCCCCGAGGGTTCGAGCAGTACTTC; cdr3_aa: CSAPRGFEQYF
j_call: TRBJ2-3; v_call: TRBV19; clone_size: .; d_call: .; cdr3_nt: TGTGCCAGTAGCTACAGCGCTTCTAGCACAGATACGCAGTATTTT; cdr3_aa: CASSYSASSTDTQYF
j_call: TRBJ2-7; v_call: TRBV7-8; clone_size: few; d_call: TRBD2; cdr3_nt: TGTGCCAGCAGCTTAGGGACTAGCGGGAGGGGCTACGAGCAGTACTTC; cdr3_aa: CASSLGTSGRGYEQYF
j_call: TRBJ2-1; v_call: TRBV6-6; clone_size: .; d_call: TRBD1; cdr3_nt: TGTGCCACCGCGGACAGGGGAGATTACAATGAGCAGTTCTTC; cdr3_aa: CATADRGDYNEQFF
j_call: TRBJ2-2; v_call: TRBV2; clone_size: .; d_call: .; cdr3_nt: TGTGCCAGCGCCCCGGTACTGGGGGAGCTGTTTTTT; cdr3_aa: CASAPVLGELFF
j_call: TRBJ2-2; v_call: TRBV28; clone_size: .; d_call: .; cdr3_nt: TGTGCCAGCAGAGGTCACTTAGTCGGGTCCGGGGAGCTGTTTTTT; cdr3_aa: CASRGHLVGSGELFF
j_call: TRBJ2-7; v_call: TRBV13; clone_size: .; d_call: .; cdr3_nt: TGTGCCAGCAGCACCCGGACGGCGTACTCCTACGAGCAGTACTTC; cdr3_aa: CASSTRTAYSYEQYF
j_call: TRBJ2-1; v_call: TRBV7-2; clone_size: few; d_call: .; cdr3_nt: TGTGCCAGCAGCCTTCAGAGGAATGAGCAGTTCTTC; cdr3_aa: CASSLQRNEQFF
j_call: TRBJ1-4; v_call: TRBV18; clone_size: few; d_call: .; cdr3_nt: TGTGCCAGCTCACCGAGGGACTTAAATGAAAAACTGTTTTTT; cdr3_aa: CASSPRDLNEKLFF
j_call: TRBJ2-7; v_call: TRBV27; clone_size: .; d_call: TRBD2; cdr3_nt: TGTGCCAGTAGACTAGCGGGAGCCCCCTGGGAGCAGTACTTC; cdr3_aa: CASRLAGAPWEQYF
j_call: TRBJ1-1; v_call: TRBV19; clone_size: few; d_call: .; cdr3_nt: TGTGCCAGTAGTATTCAGGGGTGGAACACTGAAGCTTTCTTT; cdr3_aa: CASSIQGWNTEAFF
j_call: TRBJ2-4; v_call: TRBV28; clone_size: few; d_call: .; cdr3_nt: TGTGCCAGCACAACAGCAGGGTGGGAAAACATTCAGTACTTC; cdr3_aa: CASTTAGWENIQYF
j_call: TRBJ2-1; v_call: TRBV28; clone_size: few; d_call: TRBD1; cdr3_nt: TGTGCCAGCAGTACTGGGACAGGACGACGGGAGCAGTTCTTC; cdr3_aa: CASSTGTGRREQFF
j_call: TRBJ2-7; v_call: TRBV7-9; clone_size: .; d_call: .; cdr3_nt: TGTGCCAGCAGCCAAAACGGGGTGGTCGAGCAGTACTTC; cdr3_aa: CASSQNGVVEQYF
j_call: TRBJ2-3; v_call: TRBV2; clone_size: few; d_call: TRBD2; cdr3_nt: TGTGCCAGCAGTGAACGGGCGGGAGGGCGCACAGATACGCAGTATTTT; cdr3_aa: CASSERAGGRTDTQYF
j_call: TRBJ2-7; v_call: TRBV5-1; clone_size: .; d_call: .; cdr3_nt: TGCGCCAGCAGCTTGAGCCCGGGGGAGCAGTACTTC; cdr3_aa: CASSLSPGEQYF
j_call: TRBJ1-2; v_call: TRBV18; clone_size: few; d_call: TRBD1; cdr3_nt: TGTGCCAGCTCACCATACCCAGGGGGCGCCCATGGCTACACCTTC; cdr3_aa: CASSPYPGGAHGYTF
j_call: TRBJ1-1; v_call: TRBV18; clone_size: few; d_call: .; cdr3_nt: TGTGCCAGCTCACCACCGGGGTCAAACACTGAAGCTTTCTTT; cdr3_aa: CASSPPGSNTEAFF
j_call: TRBJ2-5; v_call: TRBV7-9; clone_size: .; d_call: .; cdr3_nt: TGTGCCAGCAGCAATCAGGGTGGGGAGACCCAGTACTTC; cdr3_aa: CASSNQGGETQYF
j_call: TRBJ2-5; v_call: TRBV7-2; clone_size: .; d_call: TRBD2; cdr3_nt: TGTGCCAGCAGCTTCGTACCTGTCGGACTAGCGGAGTACCAAGAGACCCAGTACTTC; cdr3_aa: CASSFVPVGLAEYQETQYF
j_call: TRBJ2-3; v_call: TRBV15; clone_size: few; d_call: .; cdr3_nt: TGTGCCACCAGCAGCTTCAGGGCAGATACGCAGTATTTT; cdr3_aa: CATSSFRADTQYF
j_call: TRBJ1-4; v_call: TRBV10-3; clone_size: .; d_call: .; cdr3_nt: TGTGCCATCAGTGAGGCAAGGGACGGGAAACTGTTTTTT; cdr3_aa: CAISEARDGKLFF
j_call: TRBJ2-5; v_call: TRBV5-4; clone_size: few; d_call: TRBD2; cdr3_nt: TGTGCCAGCAGCTTGGACGGGAGGGGGGCACGGACCCAGTACTTC; cdr3_aa: CASSLDGRGARTQYF
j_call: TRBJ2-1; v_call: TRBV15; clone_size: .; d_call: TRBD2; cdr3_nt: TGTGCCACCAGCAGAGGACAGAGGACTAGCGGTTACAATGAGCAGTTCTTC; cdr3_aa: CATSRGQRTSGYNEQFF